This T cell receptor (beta chain) was sequenced during a study of vaccination and CD4 T cells after COVID-19. Whole-study context: A median of 101 days (range 35 to 161) separated diagnosis from post-COVID sampling. A median of around 70 days (range 14 to 241) separated dose two from the taking of post-vaccine samples.

Deletions cut 1 base from V and 2 bases from J, with 9 bases between. Germline CDR1 reads SGHTA; CDR2 reads FQGNSA. This CDR3 is built from 14 residues. Cultured CD4+ T cell DNA underwent sequencing with the Oncomine TCR Beta short-read assay. One entry per CDR3 protein results from TCRdb running MiXCR on the PCR reads. The table shows roughly 9,800 distinct CDR3 sequences, with 45% to 55% occurring only once. Comment on this clonotype: The antigen remains undetermined.

This sample's treatment: roughly ten-day PBMC culture with coronavirus spike peptide pools or control peptides (ViraFEST assay). Sequences were obtained from CD4+ T cells from blood, cultured in vitro. This receptor was taken from a human donor who had recovered from COVID-19. The rearrangement uses TRBV7-2 and TRBJ2-7; a possible D gene is TRBD2 (5 bases). The CDR3 region has the DNA TGTGCCAGCAGCTTAGTAGCGCAAACCTACGAGCAGTACTTC. It yields the protein CASSLVAQTYEQYF.